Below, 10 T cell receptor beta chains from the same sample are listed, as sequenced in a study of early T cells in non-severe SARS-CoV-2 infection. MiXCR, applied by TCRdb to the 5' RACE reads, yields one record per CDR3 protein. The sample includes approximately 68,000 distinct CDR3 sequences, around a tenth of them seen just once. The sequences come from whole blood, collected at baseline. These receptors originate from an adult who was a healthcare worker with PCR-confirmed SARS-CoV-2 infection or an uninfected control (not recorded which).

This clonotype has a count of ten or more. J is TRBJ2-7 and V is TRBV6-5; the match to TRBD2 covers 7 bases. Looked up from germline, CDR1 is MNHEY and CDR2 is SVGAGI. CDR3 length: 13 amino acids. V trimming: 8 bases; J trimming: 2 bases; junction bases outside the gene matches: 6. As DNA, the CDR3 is TGTGCCAGCTCTCTAGCGGCCCCCTACGAGCAGTACTTC. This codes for CASSLAAPYEQYF.

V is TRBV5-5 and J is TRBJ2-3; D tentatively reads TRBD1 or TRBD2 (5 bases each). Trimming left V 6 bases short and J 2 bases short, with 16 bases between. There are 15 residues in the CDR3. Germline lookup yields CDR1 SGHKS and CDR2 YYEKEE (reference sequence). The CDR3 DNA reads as TGTGCCAGCATTCTTCGGGGCGGCCCCACAGATACGCAGTATTTT. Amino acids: CASILRGGPTDTQYF.

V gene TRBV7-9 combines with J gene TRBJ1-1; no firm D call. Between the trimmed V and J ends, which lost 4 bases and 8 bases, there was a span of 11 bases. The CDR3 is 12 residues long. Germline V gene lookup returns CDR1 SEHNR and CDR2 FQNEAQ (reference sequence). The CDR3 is CASSSDSQEAFF. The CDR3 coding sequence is TGTGCCAGCAGCTCCGACTCTCAGGAAGCTTTCTTT.

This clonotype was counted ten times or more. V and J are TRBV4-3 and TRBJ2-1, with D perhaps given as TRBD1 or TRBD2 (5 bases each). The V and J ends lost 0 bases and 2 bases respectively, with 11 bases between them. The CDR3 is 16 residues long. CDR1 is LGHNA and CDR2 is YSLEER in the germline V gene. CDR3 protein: CASSQDSGLTYNEQFF. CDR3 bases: TGCGCCAGCAGCCAAGACTCGGGGCTCACCTACAATGAGCAGTTCTTC.

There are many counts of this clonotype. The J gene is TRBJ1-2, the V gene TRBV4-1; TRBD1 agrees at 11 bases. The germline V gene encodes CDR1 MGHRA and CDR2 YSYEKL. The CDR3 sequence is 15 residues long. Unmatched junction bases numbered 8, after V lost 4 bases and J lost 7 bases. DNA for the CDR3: TGCGCCAGCAGCCTAGCCGGACAGGGGGCAATTGGCTACACCTTC. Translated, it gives CASSLAGQGAIGYTF.

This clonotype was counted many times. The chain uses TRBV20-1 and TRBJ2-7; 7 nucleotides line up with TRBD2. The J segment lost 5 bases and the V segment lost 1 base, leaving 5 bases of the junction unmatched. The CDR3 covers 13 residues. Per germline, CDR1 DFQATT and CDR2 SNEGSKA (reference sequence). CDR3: CSARAGGRDEQYF. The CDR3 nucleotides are TGCAGTGCTAGAGCGGGGGGAAGGGACGAGCAGTACTTC.

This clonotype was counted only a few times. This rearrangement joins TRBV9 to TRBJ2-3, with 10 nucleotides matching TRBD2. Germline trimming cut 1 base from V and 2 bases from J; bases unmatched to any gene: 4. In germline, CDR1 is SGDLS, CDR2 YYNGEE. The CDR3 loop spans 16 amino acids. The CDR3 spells CASSVTSGVNTDTQYF. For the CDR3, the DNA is TGTGCCAGCAGCGTAACTAGCGGGGTAAACACAGATACGCAGTATTTT.

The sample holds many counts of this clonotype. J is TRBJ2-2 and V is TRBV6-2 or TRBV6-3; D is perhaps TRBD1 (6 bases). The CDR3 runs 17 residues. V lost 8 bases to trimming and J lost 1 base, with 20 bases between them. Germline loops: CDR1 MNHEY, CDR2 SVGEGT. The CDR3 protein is CASLAPFGTRNTGELFF. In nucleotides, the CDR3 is TGTGCCAGCCTGGCCCCCTTTGGGACACGGAACACCGGGGAGCTGTTTTTT.

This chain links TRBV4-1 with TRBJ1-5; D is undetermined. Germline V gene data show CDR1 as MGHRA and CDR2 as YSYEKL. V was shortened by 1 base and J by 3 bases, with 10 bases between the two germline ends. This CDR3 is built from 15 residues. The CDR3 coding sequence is TGCGCCAGCAGCCAAGTGGGCAGCGCCAATCAGCCCCAGCATTTT. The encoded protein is CASSQVGSANQPQHF.

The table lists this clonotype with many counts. The CDR3 DNA sequence: TGCGCCAGCAGCTTCCGGGACAGGAGTACCGGGGAGCTGTTTTTT. The encoded protein is CASSFRDRSTGELFF. The genes are TRBV5-1 and TRBJ2-2, with 8 bases lining up with TRBD1. This CDR3 contains 15 residues. V lost 2 bases to trimming and J lost 5 bases; unmatched junction nucleotides: 5. From germline, CDR1 is SGHRS and CDR2 YFSETQ.